This is a list of T cell receptor beta chains from one sample in a study of T cells in localized non-small cell lung cancer. This table comes from immunoSEQ multiplex PCR, and its TCRdb copy is limited to in-frame clones, with some not included. In the table there are about 15,000 clones, around 87% of which are singletons. The sequences come from peripheral blood mononuclear cells, collected before any cancer treatment. The origin of the receptors is a male donor aged 60 or older with stage II lung adenocarcinoma. Each CDR3 is given with its conserved first and last residue. D genes are given only for firm matches. The size of a clone is reported for some rows only, either as once, few or many, or as a class for expanded clones.

j_call d_call clone_size v_call cdr3_nt cdr3_aa
TRBJ1-5 NA NA TRBV6-1 TGTGCCAGCAGTGAATTGTTGCAGCCCCAGCATTTT CASSELLQPQHF
TRBJ2-2 NA NA TRBV2 TGTGCCAGCAGTGAGGCGAACACCGGGGAGCTGTTTTTT CASSEANTGELFF
TRBJ2-2 TRBD2 NA TRBV5-1 TGCGCCAGCAGAGCAGGACTAGACTACACCGGGGAGCTGTTTTTT CASRAGLDYTGELFF
TRBJ1-2 TRBD1 NA TRBV19 TGTGCCAGTAGTTTTCGGACAGGGTACTATGGCTACACCTTC CASSFRTGYYGYTF
TRBJ1-5 NA NA TRBV19 TGTGCCAGTAGTTCGGACGGTTATAGCAATCAGCCCCAGCATTTT CASSSDGYSNQPQHF
TRBJ1-2 TRBD1 NA TRBV19 TGTGCCAGTAGTTTATCGGGACAGGGAAAGGCAAACTATGGCTACACCTTC CASSLSGQGKANYGYTF
TRBJ2-3 TRBD1 NA TRBV7-9 TGTGCCAGCAGCTTAGGCCGACAGGGGGCCCGCACAGATACGCAGTATTTT CASSLGRQGARTDTQYF
TRBJ2-1 NA NA TRBV4-1 TGCGCCAGCAGCCAAGTGGGGGTTAGCGGCTACAATGAGCAGTTCTTC CASSQVGVSGYNEQFF
TRBJ2-7 NA NA TRBV19 TGTGCCAGTAGCCCTGGGGGCGACGAGCAGTACTTC CASSPGGDEQYF
TRBJ1-5 TRBD1 few TRBV19 TGTGCCAGCAGGGTAGGGACAGGGTCAGTGTATCAGCCCCAGCATTTT CASRVGTGSVYQPQHF
TRBJ2-1 TRBD2 NA TRBV15 TGTGCCACCAGCAGTAGGACTAGCGGGAATACCTACAATGAGCAGTTCTTC CATSSRTSGNTYNEQFF
TRBJ2-2 TRBD2 NA TRBV9 TGTGCCAGCGCATTCGGGACTAGTTCGAACACCGGGGAGCTGTTTTTT CASAFGTSSNTGELFF
TRBJ2-5 TRBD2 NA TRBV7-9 TGTGCCAGCAGCCAAGGGGGGACTAGCGCCAAAGAGACCCAGTACTTC CASSQGGTSAKETQYF
TRBJ2-4 NA NA TRBV11-3 TGTGCCAGCAGCTCTGCGGACTCAGCCAAAAACATTCAGTACTTC CASSSADSAKNIQYF
TRBJ1-1 NA NA TRBV27 TGTGCCAGCAGTTCCCGGGGCCCGCCGGGAATGGCTTTCTTT CASSSRGPPGMAFF
TRBJ1-1 TRBD1 NA TRBV5-1 TGCGCCAGCAGCATGACAGGGGGTGTTACTGAAGCTTTCTTT CASSMTGGVTEAFF
TRBJ1-5 NA NA TRBV28 TGTGCCAGCAGTCTACCCAGGCAGGGGAGTCAGCCCCAGCATTTT CASSLPRQGSQPQHF
TRBJ2-7 TRBD1 once TRBV14 TGTGCCAGCAGCCAAGATGACAGGGGCCTGGACGAGCAGTACTTC CASSQDDRGLDEQYF
TRBJ1-5 NA NA TRBV28 TGTGCCAGCAGGGCCGGGCCCCTTTATCAGCCCCAGCATTTT CASRAGPLYQPQHF
TRBJ1-5 NA once TRBV28 TGTGCCAGCAAGGAACAGGGATTCAAGTCCCAGCATTTT CASKEQGFKSQHF
TRBJ1-4 NA NA TRBV15 TGTGCCACCAGCCCCATAGGGACCACGACGGAAAAACTGTTTTTT CATSPIGTTTEKLFF